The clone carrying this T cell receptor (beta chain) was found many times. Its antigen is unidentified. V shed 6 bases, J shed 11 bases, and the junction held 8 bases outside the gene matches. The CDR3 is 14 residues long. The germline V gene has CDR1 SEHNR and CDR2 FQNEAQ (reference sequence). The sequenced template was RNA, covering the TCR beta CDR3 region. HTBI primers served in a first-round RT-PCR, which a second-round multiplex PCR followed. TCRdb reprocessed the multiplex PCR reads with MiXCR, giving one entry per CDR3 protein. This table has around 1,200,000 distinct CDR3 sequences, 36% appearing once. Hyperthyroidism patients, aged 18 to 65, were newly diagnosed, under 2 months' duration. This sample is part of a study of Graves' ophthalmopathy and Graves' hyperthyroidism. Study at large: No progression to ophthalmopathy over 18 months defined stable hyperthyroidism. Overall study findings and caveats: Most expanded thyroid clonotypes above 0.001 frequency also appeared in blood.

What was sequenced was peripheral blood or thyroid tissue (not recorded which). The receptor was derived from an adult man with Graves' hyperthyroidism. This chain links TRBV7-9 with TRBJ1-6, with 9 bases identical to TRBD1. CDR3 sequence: CASSLDRGLPPLHF. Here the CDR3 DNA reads TGTGCCAGCAGTTTGGACAGGGGACTACCACCCCTCCACTTT.